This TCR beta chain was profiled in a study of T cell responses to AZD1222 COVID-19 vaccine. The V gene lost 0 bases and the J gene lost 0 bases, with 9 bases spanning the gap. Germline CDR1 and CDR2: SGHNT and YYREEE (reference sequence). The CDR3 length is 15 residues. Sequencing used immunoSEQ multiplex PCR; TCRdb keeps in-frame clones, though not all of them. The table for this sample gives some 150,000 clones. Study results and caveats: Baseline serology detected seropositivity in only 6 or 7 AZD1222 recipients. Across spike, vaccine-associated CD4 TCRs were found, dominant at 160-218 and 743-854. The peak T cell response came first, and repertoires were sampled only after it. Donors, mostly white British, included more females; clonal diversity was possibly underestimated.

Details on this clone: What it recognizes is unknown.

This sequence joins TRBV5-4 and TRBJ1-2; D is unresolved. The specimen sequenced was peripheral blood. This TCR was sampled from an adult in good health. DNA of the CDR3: TGTGCCAGCAGCTTGGCCCGCGCACCTAACTATGGCTACACCTTC. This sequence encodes CASSLARAPNYGYTF. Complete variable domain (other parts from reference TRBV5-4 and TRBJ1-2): ETGVTQSPTHLIKTRGQQVTLRCSSQSGHNTVSWYQQALGQGPQFIFQYYREEENGRGNFPPRFSGLQFPNYSSELNVNALELDDSALYLCASSLARAPNYGYTFGSGTRLTVV.